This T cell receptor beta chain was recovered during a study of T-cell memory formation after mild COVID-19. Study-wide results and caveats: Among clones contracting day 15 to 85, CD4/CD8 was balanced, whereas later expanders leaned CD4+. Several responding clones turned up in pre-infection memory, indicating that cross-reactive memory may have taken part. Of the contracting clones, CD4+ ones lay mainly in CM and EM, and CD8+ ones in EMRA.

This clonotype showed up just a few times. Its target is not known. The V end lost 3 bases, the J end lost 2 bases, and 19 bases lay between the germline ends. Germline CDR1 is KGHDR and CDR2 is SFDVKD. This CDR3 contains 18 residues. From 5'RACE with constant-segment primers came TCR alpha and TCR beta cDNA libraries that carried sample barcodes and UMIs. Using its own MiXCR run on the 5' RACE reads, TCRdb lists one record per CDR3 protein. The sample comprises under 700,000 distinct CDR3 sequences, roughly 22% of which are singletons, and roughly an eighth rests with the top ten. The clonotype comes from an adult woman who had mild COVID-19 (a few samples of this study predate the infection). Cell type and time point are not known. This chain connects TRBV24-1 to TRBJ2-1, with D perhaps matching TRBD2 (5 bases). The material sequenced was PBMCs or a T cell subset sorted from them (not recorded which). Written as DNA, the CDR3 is TGTGCCACCAGTGATGGACCCGGGAACCTACATCCCTACAATGAGCAGTTCTTC. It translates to CATSDGPGNLHPYNEQFF.